This TCR beta chain comes out of a study of monozygotic twins with inflammatory bowel disease. General observations from the study: IBD patients displayed reduced TCRbeta diversity (inverse Simpson) when set against healthy co-twins.

Concerning this clonotype: Antigen: not known.

This CDR3 comprises 16 residues. Germline lookup yields CDR1 LGHNA and CDR2 YSLEER. An amount of about 3,300 ng of total RNA was used for each TCR library. Via template switching, UMIs carrying a 6-nucleotide sample barcode were introduced. TCRdb derives one entry per CDR3 protein from the 5' RACE reads, leaving out DNA. This sample contains approximately 330,000 distinct CDR3 sequences. Source material: blood. V usage is TRBV4-3 and J usage is TRBJ2-1; lacking DNA, the TRBD1 call made by TCRdb goes unchecked. The receptor comes from a human donor with ulcerative colitis or Crohn's disease, or a healthy co-twin of an affected twin (not recorded which). CDR3 in amino acids: CASSPRGGGSYNEQFF.